This T cell receptor beta chain was captured in a study of metastatic and nonmetastatic thyroid tumors. The overall study: The study looked at repertoires side by side in blood and in tumor or nodule tissue from malignant and benign thyroid patients.

Patients were all untreated before their thyroid surgery. The CDR3 spans 14 residues. Germline V gives CDR1 MNHEY, CDR2 SVGEGT. Trimming removed 2 bases from V and 9 bases from J; junction bases left unmatched: 7. Under the authors' procedure: In papillary thyroid cancer, a distant-metastasis classifier was built using CDR3 differences across clinicopathological groups. Using MiXCR, TCRdb re-called clones from the PCR reads. TCRdb's processing, not the study's, gives the V and J calls here. The sample has fewer than 25,000 clones; approximately 10% are singletons. This clone has a handful of counts. Its antigen is still unknown. Study observations and caveats: Reports indicated that malignant thyroid tumors showed significantly higher TCR beta diversity than benign nodules did, in blood and tumor.

The TCR sequence derives from a female donor with papillary thyroid cancer or a benign thyroid nodule (not recorded which). Some clones in this sample may be carry-over from other donors' samples. The sequenced material came from blood. V is TRBV6-2 or TRBV6-3 and J is TRBJ2-1; 7 bases match TRBD1. The CDR3 region has the DNA TGTGCCAGCAGTTACACAGGGGCCCTCATTGAGCAGTTCTTC. Amino acids: CASSYTGALIEQFF.